This TCR beta chain was obtained from a study of chemoradiotherapy in HPV16-positive cancers. Study-wide context: Two HPV16-positive patients' cells yielded candidate HPV-specific clones and common motifs.

The table came from immunoSEQ multiplex PCR; TCRdb's copy has only in-frame clones and leaves some out. The sample has 4,000 to 6,000 clones, approximately 95% seen once. Germline V gene data show CDR1 as MNHEY and CDR2 as SMNVEV (reference sequence). The CDR3 spans 15 residues. V dropped 5 bases and J dropped 2; count of bases not matched to a gene: 6. The study, taken as a whole, reports: Candidate HPV-specific clones and E7-related TCR motifs grew in tumor during treatment. Functional assays defining HPV-specific T cells used only two HPV16-positive patients.

In the case of this clone: Antigen: not known.

The chain is built from TRBV27 and TRBJ2-7, with 10 nucleotides matching TRBD2. This TCR was recovered from a human donor with HPV-associated anogenital cancer. The sample was tumor tissue, taken from a patient who underwent chemoradiotherapy. The CDR3 loop reads CASSTLAGVPYEQYF. CDR3 nucleotides: TGTGCCAGCAGTACCCTAGCGGGAGTGCCCTACGAGCAGTACTTC.